One and the same sample provided the 12 T cell receptor beta chains below, sequenced in a study of vaccination and CD4 T cells after COVID-19. Their specific antigens are unknown. The Oncomine TCR Beta short-read assay was what sequenced the DNA obtained from cultured CD4+ T cells. One entry per CDR3 protein, called by TCRdb with MiXCR from the PCR reads. The sample contains about 13,000 distinct CDR3 sequences, approximately 60% of which appear only once. Described treatment: roughly 10-day PBMC culture with coronavirus spike peptide pools or control peptides (ViraFEST assay). The sample taken for sequencing was CD4+ T cells from blood, cultured in vitro. These receptor sequences come from a human donor who had recovered from COVID-19.

The rearrangement uses TRBV20-1 and TRBJ1-2, with D uncertain. CDR3 size: 13 residues. The germline CDR1 and CDR2 sequences are DFQATT and SNEGSKA (reference sequence). The V end lost 1 base, the J end lost 4 bases, and 10 bases lay between the germline ends. CDR3 nucleotide sequence: TGCAGTGCTAGAGCTCCAGAAACCTATGGCTACACCTTC. It is translated as CSARAPETYGYTF.

This clonotype has only a few counts. The V gene is TRBV2, the J gene TRBJ2-3; 8 bases are shared with TRBD1. Looked up from germline, CDR1 is SNHLY and CDR2 is FYNNEI. Trimming cost V 6 bases and J 2 bases; bases outside gene matches: 7. The CDR3 sequence is 15 residues long. Written as DNA, the CDR3 is TGTGCCAGCAGGGGGGACAGGATAAACACAGATACGCAGTATTTT. Translating gives CASRGDRINTDTQYF.

This sequence joins TRBV7-2 and TRBJ2-5; TRBD1 is a possible D gene (7 bases). This CDR3 has 15 amino acids. The germline gives CDR1 SGHTA, CDR2 FQGNSA. V was cut by 3 bases and J by 4 bases, with 15 bases left in between. CDR3 residues: CASSLGNQGGETQYF. As DNA, the CDR3 is TGTGCCAGCAGCTTGGGCAACCAGGGGGGAGAGACCCAGTACTTC. The whole variable domain, remainder taken from reference TRBV7-2 and TRBJ2-5, is GAGVSQSPSNKVTEKGKDVELRCDPISGHTALYWYRQSLGQGLEFLIYFQGNSAPDKSGLPSDRFSAERTGGSVSTLTIQRTQQEDSAVYLCASSLGNQGGETQYFGPGTRLLVL.

The J gene is TRBJ1-1, the V gene TRBV5-4; D call uncertain. The V gene's germline CDR1 is SGHNT and CDR2 YYREEE (reference sequence). There are 13 residues in the CDR3. Trimming pared 5 bases from V and 4 bases from J, leaving 12 bases between. CDR3 nucleotide sequence: TGTGCCAGCAGTAACTACGGGGTCACTGAAGCTTTCTTT. It yields the protein CASSNYGVTEAFF.

The rearrangement joins TRBV20-1 to TRBJ2-7, with 8 positions matching TRBD2. The length of the CDR3 is 15 residues. V trimming: 6 bases; J trimming: 3 bases; junction bases outside the gene matches: 13. Germline CDR1 DFQATT, CDR2 SNEGSKA (reference sequence). This CDR3 reads CSASSGTSYDYEQYF. The CDR3 DNA reads as TGCAGTGCGAGCTCCGGGACTAGTTACGACTACGAGCAGTACTTC.

The chain employs TRBV19 and TRBJ2-5; 8 positions match TRBD2. Germline CDR1 and CDR2: LNHDA and SQIVND (reference sequence). This CDR3 has 15 residues. Trimming cost V 1 base and J 5 bases; bases outside gene matches: 6. The CDR3: CASSIAWTSWETQYF. Written as DNA, the CDR3 is TGTGCCAGTAGTATAGCCTGGACTAGCTGGGAGACCCAGTACTTC.

This chain uses TRBV7-2 with TRBJ2-1; D uncertain. Germline loops: CDR1 SGHTA, CDR2 FQGNSA. The CDR3 length is 16 residues. V was pared by 1 base and J by 0 bases, with 10 bases between. CDR3 nucleotides: TGTGCCAGCAGCTTAGGACGGTTCAGCTCCTACAATGAGCAGTTCTTC. Translation gives CASSLGRFSSYNEQFF.

V usage is TRBV7-6 and J usage is TRBJ2-3; possible D gene TRBD1, 5 bases. The CDR3 sequence is 16 residues long. Trimming stripped 5 bases from V and 0 bases from J, with 15 bases between. CDR1 is SGHVS, CDR2 FNYEAQ, per germline. The CDR3 reads CASSPTTGTSTDTQYF. Here the CDR3 DNA reads TGTGCCAGCAGCCCTACAACAGGCACTAGCACAGATACGCAGTATTTT.

This clonotype showed up just a few times. This chain uses TRBV20-1 with TRBJ2-7; D might be TRBD2 (6 bases). Trimming cost V 6 bases and J 3 bases, with 15 bases left between them. The germline V gene has CDR1 DFQATT and CDR2 SNEGSKA (reference sequence). The CDR3 consists of 13 residues. The chain's CDR3 is CSAPNRLDYEQYF. DNA of the CDR3: TGCAGTGCACCGAACCGACTAGACTACGAGCAGTACTTC.

In its sample, this clonotype was seen a few times. V and J are TRBV20-1 and TRBJ1-5, with D perhaps TRBD1 (6 bases). V dropped 3 bases and J dropped 7 bases, with 19 bases sitting between them. Germline V lookup: CDR1 DFQATT, CDR2 SNEGSKA (reference sequence). The CDR3 covers 15 residues. This CDR3 is CSASRGGASQQPQHF. CDR3 in DNA: TGCAGTGCTAGTCGTGGGGGGGCTTCCCAACAGCCCCAGCATTTT.

The V call is TRBV7-9, the J call TRBJ1-2; TRBD1 aligns across 7 bases. Looked up from germline, CDR1 is SEHNR and CDR2 is FQNEAQ (reference sequence). The junction had 13 bases not matched to a gene; V was cut back by 5 bases and J by 1 base. The CDR3 is 17 amino acids. DNA for the CDR3: TGTGCCAGCAGCCCCGGGGGACAGTCCTCCTTTAACTATGGCTACACCTTC. It yields the protein CASSPGGQSSFNYGYTF.

The chain employs TRBV12-3 or TRBV12-4 and TRBJ2-1; D is possibly TRBD2 (5 bases). The length of the CDR3 is 13 residues. V was trimmed by 5 bases and J by 9 bases, leaving 14 bases between them. The CDR3 sequence is CASSRGRVGEQFF. In DNA, the CDR3 is TGTGCCAGCAGTCGAGGGCGGGTAGGTGAGCAGTTCTTC.